The next 4 T cell receptor beta chains were all read from a single sample in a study of T cell responses to AZD1222 COVID-19 vaccine. The protocol was immunoSEQ multiplex PCR, while the TCRdb copy is restricted to in-frame clones and leaves out a portion. The sample records about 150,000 clones, roughly 91% being singletons. Sequencing used peripheral blood, obtained on day 0 of AZD1222 vaccination. The receptors originated from an adult in good health.

Note on this clone: The junction shows a germline mismatch at one end, possibly a read error. The chain joins TRBV7-7 to TRBJ2-5, with 12 bases aligning to TRBD2. Germline-derived CDR1 and CDR2 are SSHAT and FNYEAQ (reference sequence). The CDR3 has 17 residues. CDR3 sequence reads: CASSLGASGGALETQYF. CDR3 nucleotides: TGTGCTAGCAGCTTAGGGGCTAGCGGGGGGGCCTTGGAGACCCAGTACTTC.

The rearrangement links TRBV19 to TRBJ1-5; weak D call: TRBD1 (5 bases). Germline CDR1 LNHDA, CDR2 SQIVND (reference sequence). V was shortened by 7 bases and J by 7 bases, with 17 bases between the two germline ends. CDR3 length equals 14 residues. The CDR3 nucleotides read TGTGCCAGTACCCTGGGCAGGGTGGGCCAGCCCCAGCATTTT. This codes for CASTLGRVGQPQHF.

The chain couples TRBV3-1 (or the pseudogene TRBV3-2) to TRBJ1-3, with 7 bases matching TRBD1. The V gene's germline CDR1 is LGHDT and CDR2 YNNKEL (reference sequence). V shed 1 base, J shed 2 bases, and the junction held 5 bases outside the gene matches. The CDR3 extends over 16 amino acids. The chain's CDR3 is CASSQVTGATGNTIYF. DNA of the CDR3: TGTGCCAGCAGCCAAGTCACAGGGGCTACTGGAAACACCATATATTTT.

The gene calls are TRBV7-2 and TRBJ1-2; D is perhaps TRBD1 (6 bases). The V gene's germline CDR1 is SGHTA and CDR2 FQGNSA. V lost 5 bases, J lost 12 bases, and 25 bases lay in between. The CDR3 is 15 residues long. DNA of the CDR3: TGTGCCAGCAGCCCTTTAAGTGGGGGGGCCCCGTTAAACACCTTC. It yields the protein CASSPLSGGAPLNTF.